The present T cell receptor beta chain was sequenced within a study of blood T cell repertoires in COVID-19. About the study: Collection of acute and convalescent COVID-19 samples took place in the United States, Italy and Spain. The cDNA or gDNA used as material had been derived from T cells, B-cell-depleted T cells, or PBMCs.

This CDR3 has 17 residues. The V segment lost 3 bases and the J segment 4 bases; nucleotides outside the gene matches: 9. The germline V gene encodes CDR1 MGHRA and CDR2 YSYEKL. In the original workflow: Using reference gene primer amplification, nucleated cell counts were estimated. TCRdb's copy holds only in-frame clones and misses some; the assay was immunoSEQ multiplex PCR. That table supplies the V and J calls and clone size; D and trimming were determined from the DNA. This repertoire shows about 190,000 clones, approximately 77% found once; its top ten account for about 10%. This clone was found once.

The receptor's source is an elderly woman with active or convalescent COVID-19. The sample taken for sequencing was peripheral blood. This chain uses TRBV4-1 with TRBJ2-2; 9 bases fit TRBD2. The CDR3 DNA sequence: TGCGCCAGCAGCCACGGGGGAGCGGGAGGCTCCACCGGGGAGCTGTTTTTT. Its protein is CASSHGGAGGSTGELFF.